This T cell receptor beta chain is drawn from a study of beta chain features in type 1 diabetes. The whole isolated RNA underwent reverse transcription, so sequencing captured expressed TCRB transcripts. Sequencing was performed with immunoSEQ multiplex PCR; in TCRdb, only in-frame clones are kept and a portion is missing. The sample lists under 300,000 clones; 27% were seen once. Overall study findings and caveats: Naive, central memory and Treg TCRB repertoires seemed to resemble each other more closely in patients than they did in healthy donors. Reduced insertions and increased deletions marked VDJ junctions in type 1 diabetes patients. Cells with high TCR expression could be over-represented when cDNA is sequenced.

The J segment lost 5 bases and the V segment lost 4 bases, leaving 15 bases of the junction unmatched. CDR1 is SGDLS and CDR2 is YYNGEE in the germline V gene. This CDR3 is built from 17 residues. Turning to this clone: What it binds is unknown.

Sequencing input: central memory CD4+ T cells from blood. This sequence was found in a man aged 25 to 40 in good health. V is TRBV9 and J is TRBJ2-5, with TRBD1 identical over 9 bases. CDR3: CASSLSTGQGRGETQYF. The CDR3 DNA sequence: TGTGCCAGCAGCCTTAGTACCGGACAGGGGCGCGGGGAGACCCAGTACTTC.